This T cell receptor (beta chain) comes out of a study of T cells in Graves' hyperthyroidism and ophthalmopathy. RNA transcripts provided the source from which TCR beta CDR3 regions were amplified. Using the HTBI primer set, a first-round RT-PCR was run on the TCR CDR3. Each CDR3 protein gets one entry after TCRdb re-called the multiplex PCR reads with MiXCR. The data contain around 250,000 distinct CDR3 sequences, approximately 14% of them singletons. CDR3 length: 11 residues. Germline V gene data show CDR1 as DFQATT and CDR2 as SNEGSKA (reference sequence). Used for diagnoses were clinical symptoms, serum thyroxine and TRAb, thyroid ultrasound and orbital computed tomography. Blood sampling occurred at first hyperthyroidism diagnosis, ahead of any ophthalmopathy symptoms. Under 12 ml fresh peripheral blood yielded the PBMCs. On this clonotype itself: One end of the junction is discordant with germline, which a read error may explain.

V is TRBV20-1 and J is TRBJ2-1; the D gene is possibly TRBD2 (5 bases). The TCR originated in a woman in her forties with Graves' hyperthyroidism that later progressed to Graves' ophthalmopathy. Sample: blood. CDR3 DNA: TGCAGTACTAGGCCGGTCAATGAGCAGTTCTTC. Amino acids: CSTRPVNEQFF.